One sample yielded the 21 T cell receptor beta chains listed below, sequenced in a study of cytomegalovirus exposure and HLA in healthy donors. Both 60 Vbeta primers and 13 Jbeta primers went into the PCR. TCRdb's copy holds only in-frame clones and misses some; the assay was immunoSEQ multiplex PCR. The sample consists of around 120,000 clones, more than 60% of them appearing once. Sequencing input: PBMCs. The source is a middle-aged man in good health and CMV-seropositive.

V usage is TRBV19 and J usage is TRBJ2-4, with 9 bases fitting TRBD2. In germline, CDR1 is LNHDA, CDR2 SQIVND (reference sequence). The CDR3 length is 17 residues. V was pared by 3 bases and J by 0 bases, with 6 bases of the junction left unmatched. The CDR3 loop is CASSILRGRGAKNIQYF. The CDR3 DNA reads as TGTGCCAGTAGTATCCTTCGCGGGAGGGGAGCCAAAAACATTCAGTACTTC.

This CDR3 reads CASSLAIQGVGNTIYF. The CDR3 bases are TGCGCCAGCAGCTTGGCCATCCAAGGGGTTGGAAACACCATATATTTT. The V and J genes are TRBV5-1 and TRBJ1-3, with D possibly matching TRBD1 (5 bases). The CDR3 is made up of 16 amino acids. The V and J ends lost 0 bases and 3 bases respectively, with 13 bases between them. Germline CDR1 is SGHRS and CDR2 is YFSETQ.

Only a few counts were recorded for this clone. The chain joins TRBV7-8 to TRBJ2-3, with TRBD1 as a possible D gene (5 bases). V lost 4 bases and J lost 5, with 7 bases in between. Looked up from germline, CDR1 is SGHVS and CDR2 is FQNEAQ. This CDR3 has 12 amino acids. CDR3 sequence (DNA): TGTGCCAGCAGCTACGACAGAGATACGCAGTATTTT. This sequence encodes CASSYDRDTQYF.

The V and J genes are TRBV27 and TRBJ2-7, with 11 bases identical to TRBD2. The trim removed 6 bases at V and 2 bases at J, leaving 9 bases unmatched. Per the germline V gene, CDR1 is MNHEY and CDR2 is SMNVEV (reference sequence). The CDR3 consists of 16 residues. The CDR3 DNA is TGTGCCAGCAGACATGGCCTAGCGGGAGGAACCTACGAGCAGTACTTC. It yields the protein CASRHGLAGGTYEQYF.

The gene calls are TRBV4-1 and TRBJ2-7, with 7 positions matching TRBD1. This CDR3 contains 14 residues. The trim removed 6 bases at V and 3 bases at J, leaving 8 bases unmatched. From germline, CDR1 is MGHRA and CDR2 YSYEKL. CDR3 DNA: TGCGCCAGCAGACCAGGGGGTGGGGACTACGAGCAGTACTTC. It translates to CASRPGGGDYEQYF.

In its sample, this clone was seen a few times. The chain combines TRBV27 with TRBJ1-4, with D possibly matching TRBD1 (6 bases). The CDR3 length is 14 residues. Germline V CDR1 and CDR2: MNHEY, SMNVEV (reference sequence). V was trimmed by 3 bases and J by 8 bases, leaving 13 bases between them. The CDR3 region is CASSFRTQGEKLFF. The CDR3 DNA sequence: TGTGCCAGCAGTTTCAGGACCCAGGGGGAAAAACTGTTTTTT.

The CDR3 DNA sequence: TGTGCCAGCAGCTTGCCGGTCGGGTGGCAGTTCTTC. Encoded protein: CASSLPVGWQFF. The chain uses TRBV5-6 and TRBJ2-1; no clear D gene. The V gene lost 1 base and the J gene lost 12 bases, with 11 bases spanning the gap. Germline V lookup: CDR1 SGHDT, CDR2 YYEEEE. The CDR3 is made up of 12 amino acids.

The chain is built from TRBV7-3 and TRBJ2-2; maybe TRBD1 (6 bases). CDR3 length equals 15 residues. Trimming shortened V by 5 bases and J by 3 bases, and 13 bases separated the two germline ends. Per germline, CDR1 SGHTA and CDR2 FQGTGA. CDR3 nucleotide sequence: TGTGCCAGCAGCCCAAATGGACAGTACACCGGGGAGCTGTTTTTT. It translates to CASSPNGQYTGELFF.

The CDR3 nucleotides read TGTGCCAGCAGAACTAGCGGGGGGGCGAAAGATACGCAGTATTTT. Translation gives CASRTSGGAKDTQYF. J is TRBJ2-3 and V is TRBV6-5; 13 nucleotides match TRBD2. Germline CDR1 reads MNHEY; CDR2 reads SVGAGI. This CDR3 is 15 amino acids long. Trimming at V came to 6 bases and at J to 5 bases, leaving 5 bases not matched to a gene.

The chain employs TRBV7-2 and TRBJ2-1, with 9 nucleotides matching TRBD2. The CDR3 is 17 amino acids. Germline V gene lookup returns CDR1 SGHTA and CDR2 FQGNSA. V was pared by 1 base and J by 2 bases, with 6 bases of the junction left unmatched. This CDR3 is CASSLGGREGPYNEQFF. Written as DNA, the CDR3 is TGTGCCAGCAGCTTAGGGGGGCGGGAGGGCCCCTACAATGAGCAGTTCTTC.

This chain uses TRBV2 with TRBJ2-6; no firm D call. Germline V gives CDR1 SNHLY, CDR2 FYNNEI. Trimming cost V 5 bases and J 1 base, with 9 bases left between them. The CDR3 loop spans 15 amino acids. The CDR3: CASSRSQSGANVLTF. The CDR3 DNA is TGTGCCAGCAGTAGATCTCAGTCTGGGGCCAACGTCCTGACTTTC.

The V and J genes are TRBV18 and TRBJ1-1; maybe TRBD1 (5 bases). CDR3 length: 15 residues. V was shortened by 3 bases and J by 0 bases, with 11 bases between the two germline ends. The germline V gene encodes CDR1 KGHSH and CDR2 LQKENI. CDR3 in DNA: TGTGCCAGCTCACCCGGGGGGAAGATGAACACTGAAGCTTTCTTT. Translation gives CASSPGGKMNTEAFF.

This clone was observed a handful of times. The chain joins TRBV7-9 to TRBJ2-2, with 12 bases lining up with TRBD2. The CDR3 has 16 residues. Per the germline V gene, CDR1 is SEHNR and CDR2 is FQNEAQ (reference sequence). Losses at the gene ends were 5 bases for V and 4 bases for J; bases not matched to a gene: 5. This CDR3 reads CASSILAGGGTGELFF. The CDR3 nucleotides read TGTGCCAGCAGCATTCTAGCGGGAGGGGGCACCGGGGAGCTGTTTTTT. Full variable domain (rest looked up from reference TRBV7-9 and TRBJ2-2): DTGVSQNPRHKITKRGQNVTFRCDPISEHNRLYWYRQTLGQGPEFLTYFQNEAQLEKSRLLSDRFSAERPKGSFSTLEIQRTEQGDSAMYLCASSILAGGGTGELFFGEGSRLTVL.

V usage is TRBV27 and J usage is TRBJ2-7; 7 nucleotides align to TRBD2. V gave up 5 bases and J gave up 0 bases; unmatched junction bases: 4. This CDR3 contains 14 residues. Germline V lookup: CDR1 MNHEY, CDR2 SMNVEV (reference sequence). The CDR3 is CASSPRTSSYEQYF. In DNA, the CDR3 is TGTGCCAGCAGTCCAAGGACTAGCTCCTACGAGCAGTACTTC.

V is TRBV11-2 and J is TRBJ2-5; no clear D. The germline V and J ends were trimmed by 0 bases and 5 bases, with 16 bases remaining between them. Germline values: CDR1 SGHAT, CDR2 FQNNGV. The CDR3 is 16 amino acids. Here the CDR3 DNA reads TGTGCCAGCAGCTTAGAAGGCCGGGTACAACGGGAGACCCAGTACTTC. Its translation: CASSLEGRVQRETQYF. The complete variable domain, with remaining parts taken from reference TRBV11-2 and TRBJ2-5, reads EAGVAQSPRYKIIEKRQSVAFWCNPISGHATLYWYQQILGQGPKLLIQFQNNGVVDDSQLPKDRFSAERLKGVDSTLKIQPAKLEDSAVYLCASSLEGRVQRETQYFGPGTRLLVL.

This rearrangement joins TRBV5-1 to TRBJ2-1, with 9 positions matching TRBD2. Per the germline V gene, CDR1 is SGHRS and CDR2 is YFSETQ. V trimming: 0 bases; J trimming: 8 bases; junction bases outside the gene matches: 9. This CDR3 comprises 16 residues. CDR3 nucleotide sequence: TGCGCCAGCAGCTTGGGGGTCGGCGGGGGGGTCCATGAGCAGTTCTTC. Translated, it gives CASSLGVGGGVHEQFF.

V usage is TRBV7-2 and J usage is TRBJ2-5, with TRBD2 identical over 9 bases. The CDR3 is made up of 15 amino acids. Trimming cost V 0 bases and J 5 bases; bases outside gene matches: 4. Germline V gene sequence: CDR1 SGHTA, CDR2 FQGNSA. The CDR3 DNA reads TGTGCCAGCAGCTTAGCGGGACTAGCAGTTGAGACCCAGTACTTC. Residues: CASSLAGLAVETQYF.

This chain uses TRBV27 with TRBJ1-4; 8 nucleotides agree with TRBD1. The V segment lost 4 bases and the J segment 7 bases; nucleotides outside the gene matches: 8. From germline, CDR1 is MNHEY and CDR2 SMNVEV (reference sequence). The CDR3 contains 15 residues. CDR3 DNA sequence: TGTGCCAGCAGTTCCTTCGGACAGGGACCTGAAAAACTGTTTTTT. It yields the protein CASSSFGQGPEKLFF.

A few counts support this clone. The chain is built from TRBV12-5 and TRBJ2-7, with D unresolved. V shed 3 bases and J shed 2 bases, with 14 bases lying between them. The CDR3 has 15 amino acids. The germline CDR1 and CDR2 sequences are LGHNT and FRNRAP. CDR3 amino acids: CASGFIDIIAYEQYF. The CDR3 DNA follows: TGTGCTAGTGGTTTCATCGACATAATCGCCTACGAGCAGTACTTC.

This sequence joins TRBV25-1 and TRBJ2-5, with D possibly matching TRBD1 (5 bases). The DNA end favors TRBJ2-7, so the J call may be wrong. Germline V gene lookup returns CDR1 MGHDK and CDR2 SYGVNS. The CDR3 contains 12 residues. The CDR3 spells CASRGQGNEQYF. DNA for the CDR3: TGTGCCAGCAGGGGGCAAGGAAACGAGCAGTACTTC.

The chain has TRBV28 and TRBJ2-7; 7 bases are shared with TRBD1. Looked up from germline, CDR1 is MDHEN and CDR2 is SYDVKM. The CDR3 sequence is 17 residues long. Trimming at V came to 4 bases and at J to 2 bases, leaving 14 bases not matched to a gene. The CDR3 reads CASSSIAGTVTAYEQYF. The DNA for the CDR3 is TGTGCCAGCAGTTCCATCGCCGGGACAGTTACCGCCTACGAGCAGTACTTC.